One T cell receptor beta chain is described in this entry. The antigen it recognizes is unknown. No base quality information exists; no much larger clone differs at one position. For repertoire sequencing, TCR beta CDR3 regions were amplified from RNA transcripts. A first-round RT-PCR used HTBI primers with the Qiagen OneStep RT-PCR kit, followed by a second-round multiplex PCR, size selection and purification. Sequencing of the libraries was carried out on an Illumina HiSeq2000 in paired-end mode with 100 bp reads. In the original analysis: SOAPnuke was used for read processing, and reads with adapters, uncalled bases, a mean Phred below 15, or no exact constant-primer or identifier match were discarded. COPE v1.2.5 was used to merge high-quality paired reads. Clonotypes were defined as unique nucleotide sequences and were aligned to IMGT TRB V, D and J references using MiTCR v1.1. The analysis was limited to V-J combinations with a frequency above 0.0001, which together covered around 99% of the repertoires. For each V-J combination, a TCR clonal expansion and chaos score was defined as F50 clonal expansion divided by the chaos observed in the TCRdist matrix. Welch's t-statistics and random forest were used to reduce features to 13 V-J combinations, which were fed into a naive Bayes classifier. The similarity between thyroid and blood repertoires was quantified using the Morisita-Horn index. TCRdb redid the processing of the public reads, applying fastp at Q25 and MiXCR, and retained in-frame beta chains. One record per CDR3 amino acid sequence lists the most common genes and DNA. TCRdb's processing, not the authors', yielded these V and J calls. Across this sample there are some 1.1 million distinct CDR3 sequences, with 35% to 40% seen only once. Together, the top ten hold around 10% of the sample.

The record originates from a study of Graves' ophthalmopathy and Graves' hyperthyroidism (dated by TCRdb to the late 2010s). Regarding the study in general: Hyperthyroidism was considered stable if no progression to ophthalmopathy occurred within 18 months of follow-up. The study used TCR beta repertoire signatures to distinguish Graves' ophthalmopathy from Graves' hyperthyroidism and to predict progression to ophthalmopathy. In total, around 130 blood samples were TCR-sequenced: some 40 ophthalmopathy, over 70 hyperthyroidism and roughly 17 hyperthyroidism-to-ophthalmopathy patients. A discovery set of 100 or so patients (43 ophthalmopathy, 55 to 60 stable hyperthyroidism) was enrolled to explore V-J signatures distinguishing ophthalmopathy from hyperthyroidism. For independent validation, a separate cohort was made up of 18 hyperthyroidism patients plus 17 patients who later progressed from hyperthyroidism to ophthalmopathy. T-cell repertoires of thyroid tissue and blood were compared in more than 5 hyperthyroidism patients. Once sampling was done, hyperthyroidism patients were given methimazole at a starting dose of 30 mg daily, while ophthalmopathy patients were given high-dose intravenous methylprednisolone.

The hyperthyroidism patients were 18 to 65 years old and newly diagnosed, with a disease duration of less than 2 months. Patients were excluded if they had other autoimmune diseases, uncontrolled infections, pregnancy or lactation. Clinical symptoms, serum thyroxine, TRAb, thyroid ultrasound and orbital computed tomography formed the basis of the diagnosis. Total RNA was extracted using Trizol reagent, and RNA quality was checked on an Agilent 2100 Bioanalyzer. Broader findings and caveats from the paper: In validation, the model predicted ophthalmopathy progression with 55% to 71% sensitivity and around 72% specificity; around twelve predicted patients were CT-confirmed with GO in a median of approximately 6.5 months. Sample size was not predetermined statistically, and investigators were not blinded to group allocation. In cross-validation, the 13-signature model distinguished ophthalmopathy from stable hyperthyroidism with nearly 90% sensitivity and approximately 81% specificity, and in the test set the corresponding values were roughly 80% and 76%. Most expanded thyroid clonotypes with a frequency above 0.001 also appeared in blood, which suggests that blood repertoires may reflect the immune response in the thyroid.

In the germline V gene, CDR1 corresponds to MDHEN and CDR2 to SYDVKM. The CDR3 numbers 14 residues from cysteine through phenylalanine. CDR3 DNA only is kept here, 42 bases in frame from base 1. V is reduced by 6 bases and J by 4 bases, leaving a spacing of 15 bases between them. The TCR sequence derives from an adult man with Graves' hyperthyroidism. In this chain, TRBV28 is recombined with TRBJ1-1; the D gene is possibly TRBD1, with 6 bases matching. The source material was peripheral blood or thyroid tissue (not recorded which). At the DNA level, the sequence is TGTGCCAGCAGACGTCGACAGGTTAGCACTGAAGCTTTCTTT. It translates as CASRRRQVSTEAFF.